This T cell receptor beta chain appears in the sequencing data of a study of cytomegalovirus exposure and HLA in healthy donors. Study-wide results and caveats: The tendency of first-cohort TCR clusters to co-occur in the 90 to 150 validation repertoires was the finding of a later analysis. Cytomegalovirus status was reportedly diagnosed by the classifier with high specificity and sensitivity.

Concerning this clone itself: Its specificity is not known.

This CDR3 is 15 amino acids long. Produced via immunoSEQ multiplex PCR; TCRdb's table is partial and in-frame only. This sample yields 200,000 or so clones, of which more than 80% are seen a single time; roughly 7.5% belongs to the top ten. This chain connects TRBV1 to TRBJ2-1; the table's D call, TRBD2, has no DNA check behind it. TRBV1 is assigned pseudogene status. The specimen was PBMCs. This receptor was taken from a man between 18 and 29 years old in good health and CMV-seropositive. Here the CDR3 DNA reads TGCACCAGCAGGGGCCTGACTAGCGGCTGCAATGAGCAGTTCTTC. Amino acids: CTSRGLTSGCNEQFF.